The clone carrying this T cell receptor beta chain was recorded only once. This sample was included in a study of blood T cell repertoires in COVID-19. Repertoires were generated with immunoSEQ multiplex PCR, while TCRdb's copy carries only in-frame clones and drops some. Of some 90,000 clones detected, around four fifths appear once; the ten largest clones hold about 10%. Germline assignment: CDR1 SGHTA and CDR2 FQGTGA. This CDR3 has 15 amino acids. V was clipped by 6 bases and J by 3 bases; unmatched bases: 6. The specimen was peripheral blood. The TCR originated in a human donor in a cohort sampled during active COVID-19. The chain uses TRBV7-3 and TRBJ2-1, with TRBD1 matching 9 bases. CDR3 amino acids: CASSLTGGLYNEQFF. The CDR3 DNA reads as TGTGCCAGCAGTCTTACAGGGGGCCTCTACAATGAGCAGTTCTTC.